This is a list of T cell receptor beta chains from one sample in a study of shared clonotypes between healthy human individuals. Sequenced by immunoSEQ multiplex PCR; TCRdb stores in-frame clones only, minus some. The sample comprises 1 million to 1.3 million clones, around 82% of which are singletons, and 0.55% to 0.7% rests with the top ten. The sample comprised memory CD4+ T cells from PBMCs. These TCRs come from a man younger than 35 in good health. Some clones in this sample may be carry-over from other donors' samples. Each CDR3 is given with its conserved first and last residue. Fields, in order: D gene, J gene, CDR3 length, V gene, clone size, CDR3 protein, CDR3 DNA. D genes are given only for firm matches. Expanded clones get a size class; other rows say once, few or many, or leave the size out.

d_gene: .; j_gene: TRBJ2-1; len: 14; v_gene: TRBV4-1; abundance: once; CDR3aa: CASSHNRFADEQFF; CDR3nt: TGCGCCAGCAGCCATAATCGCTTTGCGGATGAGCAGTTCTTC
d_gene: TRBD2; j_gene: TRBJ2-3; len: 14; v_gene: TRBV5-1; abundance: .; CDR3aa: CASSLRTSSDTQYF; CDR3nt: TGCGCCAGCAGCCTACGGACTAGCAGTGATACGCAGTATTTT
d_gene: .; j_gene: TRBJ1-5; len: 13; v_gene: TRBV28; abundance: once; CDR3aa: CASSPGVDQPQHF; CDR3nt: TGTGCCAGCAGCCCTGGGGTTGATCAGCCCCAGCATTTT
d_gene: .; j_gene: TRBJ2-1; len: 13; v_gene: TRBV6-4; abundance: .; CDR3aa: CASSDSEVGEQFF; CDR3nt: TGTGCCAGCAGTGACTCGGAGGTTGGGGAGCAGTTCTTC
d_gene: TRBD1; j_gene: TRBJ2-7; len: 15; v_gene: TRBV5-1; abundance: .; CDR3aa: CASSLIPGQGTEQYF; CDR3nt: TGCGCCAGCAGCCTAATCCCGGGACAGGGAACCGAGCAGTACTTC
d_gene: .; j_gene: TRBJ1-3; len: 13; v_gene: TRBV7-3; abundance: few; CDR3aa: CASSPVSGNTIYF; CDR3nt: TGTGCCAGCAGCCCCGTATCTGGAAACACCATATATTTT
d_gene: TRBD1; j_gene: TRBJ2-3; len: 15; v_gene: TRBV5-6; abundance: .; CDR3aa: CASSLVGQGTDTQYF; CDR3nt: TGTGCCAGCAGCTTGGTTGGACAGGGAACAGATACGCAGTATTTT
d_gene: .; j_gene: TRBJ2-7; len: 13; v_gene: TRBV7-3; abundance: .; CDR3aa: CASSLVGTGEQYF; CDR3nt: TGTGCCAGCAGCTTAGTGGGAACAGGCGAGCAGTACTTC
d_gene: .; j_gene: TRBJ1-3; len: 14; v_gene: TRBV29-1; abundance: .; CDR3aa: CSAQTILAGNTIYF; CDR3nt: TGCAGCGCGCAGACAATCCTGGCCGGAAACACCATATATTTT
d_gene: TRBD1; j_gene: TRBJ1-5; len: 15; v_gene: TRBV5-6; abundance: .; CDR3aa: CASSRVAGGHQPQHF; CDR3nt: TGTGCCAGCAGTCGAGTGGCAGGGGGCCATCAGCCCCAGCATTTT
d_gene: .; j_gene: TRBJ2-2; len: 13; v_gene: TRBV19; abundance: .; CDR3aa: CASSIGRAGELFF; CDR3nt: TGTGCCAGTAGTATAGGTAGGGCCGGGGAGCTGTTTTTT
d_gene: .; j_gene: TRBJ1-4; len: 13; v_gene: TRBV4-1; abundance: few; CDR3aa: CASSQVLREKLFF; CDR3nt: TGCGCCAGCAGCCAAGTACTACGTGAAAAACTGTTTTTT
d_gene: .; j_gene: TRBJ2-2; len: 14; v_gene: TRBV6-1; abundance: .; CDR3aa: CASSRGGNTGELFF; CDR3nt: TGTGCCAGCAGCCGCGGCGGGAATACCGGGGAGCTGTTTTTT
d_gene: TRBD2; j_gene: TRBJ2-1; len: 19; v_gene: TRBV5-1; abundance: .; CDR3aa: CASSPYIGGAGEGRNEQFF; CDR3nt: TGCGCCAGCAGCCCATACATTGGGGGAGCGGGAGAGGGCCGGAATGAGCAGTTCTTC
d_gene: .; j_gene: TRBJ2-7; len: 15; v_gene: TRBV13; abundance: .; CDR3aa: CASSARRGGNYEQYF; CDR3nt: TGTGCCAGCAGCGCCCGACGGGGTGGAAACTACGAGCAGTACTTC
d_gene: .; j_gene: TRBJ1-1; len: 14; v_gene: TRBV25-1; abundance: once; CDR3aa: CASSGSPPGVVAFF; CDR3nt: TGTGCCAGCAGTGGTTCTCCCCCGGGAGTGGTCGCTTTCTTT
d_gene: .; j_gene: TRBJ2-7; len: 16; v_gene: TRBV15; abundance: .; CDR3aa: CATSRDGRSLSYEQYF; CDR3nt: TGTGCCACCAGCAGAGATGGGAGAAGCCTCTCCTACGAGCAGTACTTC
d_gene: .; j_gene: TRBJ2-2; len: 16; v_gene: TRBV11-3; abundance: .; CDR3aa: CASSEEPRENTGELFF; CDR3nt: TGTGCCAGCAGCGAAGAGCCCCGGGAGAACACCGGGGAGCTGTTTTTT
d_gene: .; j_gene: TRBJ1-2; len: 12; v_gene: TRBV28; abundance: .; CDR3aa: CASSLDPNGYTF; CDR3nt: TGTGCCAGCAGTTTAGACCCAAATGGCTACACCTTC
d_gene: TRBD2; j_gene: TRBJ2-7; len: 16; v_gene: TRBV4-2; abundance: .; CDR3aa: CASSQEVSGTTYEQYF; CDR3nt: TGTGCCAGCAGCCAAGAAGTCAGCGGGACTACCTACGAGCAGTACTTC
d_gene: .; j_gene: TRBJ1-1; len: 13; v_gene: TRBV7-2; abundance: .; CDR3aa: CASSLERVTEAFF; CDR3nt: TGTGCCAGCAGCTTAGAAAGGGTCACTGAAGCTTTCTTT
d_gene: TRBD1; j_gene: TRBJ1-1; len: 16; v_gene: TRBV5-1; abundance: .; CDR3aa: CASSLTTGFLNTEAFF; CDR3nt: TGCGCCAGCAGCTTGACGACAGGGTTCCTGAACACTGAAGCTTTCTTT
d_gene: .; j_gene: TRBJ1-5; len: 16; v_gene: TRBV18; abundance: .; CDR3aa: CASSPFAGSPNQPQHF; CDR3nt: TGTGCCAGCTCACCATTCGCCGGCAGCCCTAATCAGCCCCAGCATTTT
d_gene: TRBD1; j_gene: TRBJ2-7; len: 14; v_gene: TRBV28; abundance: .; CDR3aa: CASSRPGQTYEQYF; CDR3nt: TGTGCCAGCAGCCGTCCGGGACAGACCTACGAGCAGTACTTC
d_gene: .; j_gene: TRBJ1-1; len: 12; v_gene: TRBV6-6; abundance: few; CDR3aa: CASSPAVNGAFF; CDR3nt: TGTGCCAGCAGTCCCGCCGTGAATGGGGCTTTCTTT
d_gene: TRBD1; j_gene: TRBJ2-1; len: 12; v_gene: TRBV5-6; abundance: .; CDR3aa: CASSLVTGGEFF; CDR3nt: TGTGCCAGCAGCTTGGTGACAGGGGGAGAGTTCTTC
d_gene: TRBD2; j_gene: TRBJ2-3; len: 17; v_gene: TRBV19; abundance: .; CDR3aa: CAVKPTWRSGSADTQYF; CDR3nt: TGTGCCGTAAAACCCACTTGGAGAAGCGGGAGTGCAGATACGCAGTATTTT
d_gene: .; j_gene: TRBJ1-3; len: 15; v_gene: TRBV4-1; abundance: .; CDR3aa: CASSREHRSGNTIYF; CDR3nt: TGCGCCAGCAGCCGCGAACACCGCTCTGGAAACACCATATATTTT
d_gene: .; j_gene: TRBJ2-2; len: 16; v_gene: TRBV4-3; abundance: .; CDR3aa: CASSHPWGSDTGELFF; CDR3nt: TGCGCCAGCAGCCACCCCTGGGGGAGCGACACCGGGGAGCTGTTTTTT
d_gene: .; j_gene: TRBJ2-2; len: 16; v_gene: TRBV2; abundance: .; CDR3aa: CASSVWTRQNTGELFF; CDR3nt: TGTGCCAGCAGTGTGTGGACCCGCCAAAACACCGGGGAGCTGTTTTTT
d_gene: .; j_gene: TRBJ1-2; len: 12; v_gene: TRBV12-5; abundance: .; CDR3aa: CARARGWAGHPF; CDR3nt: TGTGCTAGGGCCCGTGGTTGGGCAGGGCATCCCTTC
d_gene: TRBD1; j_gene: TRBJ1-1; len: 16; v_gene: TRBV29-1; abundance: .; CDR3aa: CSVEPGQGATNTEAFF; CDR3nt: TGCAGCGTTGAGCCGGGACAGGGGGCTACGAACACTGAAGCTTTCTTT
d_gene: .; j_gene: TRBJ1-4; len: 15; v_gene: TRBV18; abundance: .; CDR3aa: CASSPPSQANEKLFF; CDR3nt: TGTGCCAGCTCACCACCGAGTCAGGCTAATGAAAAACTGTTTTTT
d_gene: .; j_gene: TRBJ2-7; len: 14; v_gene: TRBV30; abundance: .; CDR3aa: CAWSPGPRRGEQYF; CDR3nt: TGTGCCTGGAGTCCGGGACCGAGGAGGGGCGAGCAGTACTTC
d_gene: .; j_gene: TRBJ1-1; len: 13; v_gene: TRBV28; abundance: .; CDR3aa: CATRKGWNTEAFF; CDR3nt: TGTGCCACCCGGAAAGGATGGAATACTGAAGCTTTCTTT
d_gene: .; j_gene: TRBJ2-7; len: 13; v_gene: TRBV29-1; abundance: .; CDR3aa: CSVDSGRDYEQYF; CDR3nt: TGCAGCGTTGATTCGGGCAGGGACTACGAGCAGTACTTC
d_gene: TRBD1; j_gene: TRBJ2-1; len: 17; v_gene: TRBV27; abundance: .; CDR3aa: CASSDFTGDPSYNEQFF; CDR3nt: TGTGCCAGCAGCGACTTTACAGGGGACCCCTCCTACAATGAGCAGTTCTTC
d_gene: .; j_gene: TRBJ1-3; len: 13; v_gene: TRBV27; abundance: .; CDR3aa: CASRQLSGNTIYF; CDR3nt: TGTGCCAGCAGACAGCTCTCTGGAAACACCATATATTTT
d_gene: TRBD1; j_gene: TRBJ1-1; len: 16; v_gene: TRBV5-4; abundance: .; CDR3aa: CASSPPGTGVGTEAFF; CDR3nt: TGTGCCAGCAGCCCCCCGGGAACAGGGGTTGGAACTGAAGCTTTCTTT
d_gene: .; j_gene: TRBJ1-5; len: 13; v_gene: TRBV7-2; abundance: many; CDR3aa: CASSLQGNQPQHF; CDR3nt: TGTGCCAGCAGCTTACAGGGGAATCAGCCCCAGCATTTT
d_gene: TRBD1; j_gene: TRBJ2-4; len: 16; v_gene: TRBV27; abundance: .; CDR3aa: CASSPTGGLAKNIQYF; CDR3nt: TGTGCCAGCAGTCCGACAGGGGGGCTAGCCAAAAACATTCAGTACTTC
d_gene: TRBD1; j_gene: TRBJ1-4; len: 14; v_gene: TRBV28; abundance: many; CDR3aa: CASYNRGRGEKLFF; CDR3nt: TGTGCCAGCTATAACAGGGGAAGAGGTGAAAAACTGTTTTTT